This TCR beta chain is drawn from a study of cytomegalovirus exposure and HLA in healthy donors. The primer mix had 60 Vbeta and 13 Jbeta primers. TCRdb keeps only in-frame clones here, not all; method: immunoSEQ multiplex PCR. Of approximately 53,000 clones in the sample, over 60% were seen once. This clone was detected only once. Its antigen is currently unknown. The donors comprised healthy bone marrow donors. Study observations and caveats: Across donors, presence/absence analyses took sequencing depth to be roughly uniform. Segments of the TCR beta V type were, in most cases, productive about 87% or about 30% of the time in an earlier analysis.

There are 14 residues in the CDR3. The V segment lost 2 bases and the J segment 4 bases; nucleotides outside the gene matches: 4. Germline values: CDR1 MNHEY, CDR2 SVGAGI. This chain uses TRBV6-5 with TRBJ1-2; 7 bases align to TRBD1. Sequenced: PBMCs. This TCR came from a man between 25 and 39 years old in good health and CMV-seropositive. The CDR3 DNA reads TGTGCCAGCAGTTACAAGGGGGCCTTCTATGGCTACACCTTC. It encodes CASSYKGAFYGYTF.